This T cell receptor beta chain emerged from a study of T cell changes during pregnancy in multiple sclerosis. The assay was immunoSEQ multiplex PCR, and TCRdb's table has in-frame clones only and misses some. Counted here are about 44,000 clones, almost 95% occurring once; the ten biggest clones make up 1% to 1.5%. CDR3 size: 13 residues. From germline, CDR1 is MGHRA and CDR2 YSYEKL. V was trimmed by 6 bases and J by 2 bases, leaving 11 bases between them. The chain joins TRBV4-1 to TRBJ2-7; D not resolved. This clonotype was sampled from a female donor with multiple sclerosis, enrolled in a pregnancy study. The sequencing input was peripheral blood. The CDR3 DNA reads TGCGCCAGCAGTATACCGGGCCCCTACGAGCAGTACTTC. Protein sequence: CASSIPGPYEQYF.